This T cell receptor (beta chain) stems from a study of blood T cells in healthy people across ages. This clonotype came up a few times. Its antigen is currently unknown. The donors, all healthy, were Caucasians living in Russia, aged about 6 to 95. A second PCR, run for about 7 to 11 cycles, used a sample-barcoded 5' primer plus a J-beta primer mix. Tagging of each cDNA molecule was performed by a template-switch adaptor with 12 random nucleotides. Using its own MiXCR run on the 5' RACE reads, TCRdb lists one record per CDR3 protein. The table lists about 970,000 distinct CDR3 sequences, 51% of them singletons. Study-wide results and caveats: Roughly linear declines in TCR beta diversity per million T cells occurred with age. Those diversity estimates obtained from one million T cells were thought to be underestimates.

Germline CDR1 MNHEY, CDR2 SMNVEV (reference sequence). There are 14 residues in the CDR3. The source material was blood. The rearrangement joins TRBV27 to TRBJ2-4, with 10 positions matching TRBD1. The DNA matches TRBJ2-7 better at its end, which makes the J call doubtful. This receptor was taken from an older woman in good health. The CDR3 nucleotides are TGTGCCAGCAGTTTCGGGACAGGGGACTACGAGCAGTACTTC. Its protein product is CASSFGTGDYEQYF.